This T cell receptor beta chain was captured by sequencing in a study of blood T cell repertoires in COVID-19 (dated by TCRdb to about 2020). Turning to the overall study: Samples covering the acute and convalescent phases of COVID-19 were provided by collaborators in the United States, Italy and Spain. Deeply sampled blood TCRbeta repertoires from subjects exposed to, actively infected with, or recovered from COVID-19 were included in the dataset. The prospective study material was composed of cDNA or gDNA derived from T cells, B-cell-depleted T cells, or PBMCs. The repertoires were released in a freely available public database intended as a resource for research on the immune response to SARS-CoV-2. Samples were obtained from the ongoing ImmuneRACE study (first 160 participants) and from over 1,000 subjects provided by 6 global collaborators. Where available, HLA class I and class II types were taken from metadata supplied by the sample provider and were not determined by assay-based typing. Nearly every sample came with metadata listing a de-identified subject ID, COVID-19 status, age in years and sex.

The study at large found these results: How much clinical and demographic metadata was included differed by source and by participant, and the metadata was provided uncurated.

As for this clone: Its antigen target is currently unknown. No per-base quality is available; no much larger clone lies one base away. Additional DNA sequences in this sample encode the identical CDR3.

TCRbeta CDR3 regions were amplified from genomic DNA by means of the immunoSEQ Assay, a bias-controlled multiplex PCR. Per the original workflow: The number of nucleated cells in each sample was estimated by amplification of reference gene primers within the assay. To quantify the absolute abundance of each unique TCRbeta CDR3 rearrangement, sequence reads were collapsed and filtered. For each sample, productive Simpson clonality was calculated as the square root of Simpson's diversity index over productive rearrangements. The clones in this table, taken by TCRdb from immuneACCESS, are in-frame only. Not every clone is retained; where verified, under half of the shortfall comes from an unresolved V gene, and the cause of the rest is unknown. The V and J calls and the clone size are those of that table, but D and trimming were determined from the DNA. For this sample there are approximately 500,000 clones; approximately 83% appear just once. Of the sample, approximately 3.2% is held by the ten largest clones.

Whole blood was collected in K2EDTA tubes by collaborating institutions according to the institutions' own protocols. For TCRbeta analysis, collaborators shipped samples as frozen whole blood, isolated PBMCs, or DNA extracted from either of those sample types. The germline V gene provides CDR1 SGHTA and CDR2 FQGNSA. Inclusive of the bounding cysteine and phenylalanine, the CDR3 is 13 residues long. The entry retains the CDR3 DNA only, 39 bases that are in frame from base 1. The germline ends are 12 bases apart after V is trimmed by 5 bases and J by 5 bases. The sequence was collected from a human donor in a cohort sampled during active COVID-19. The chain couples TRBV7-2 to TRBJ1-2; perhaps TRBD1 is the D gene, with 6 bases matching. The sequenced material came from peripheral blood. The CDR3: CASSADRNYGYTF. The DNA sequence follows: TGTGCCAGCAGCGCGGACAGAAATTATGGCTACACCTTC.